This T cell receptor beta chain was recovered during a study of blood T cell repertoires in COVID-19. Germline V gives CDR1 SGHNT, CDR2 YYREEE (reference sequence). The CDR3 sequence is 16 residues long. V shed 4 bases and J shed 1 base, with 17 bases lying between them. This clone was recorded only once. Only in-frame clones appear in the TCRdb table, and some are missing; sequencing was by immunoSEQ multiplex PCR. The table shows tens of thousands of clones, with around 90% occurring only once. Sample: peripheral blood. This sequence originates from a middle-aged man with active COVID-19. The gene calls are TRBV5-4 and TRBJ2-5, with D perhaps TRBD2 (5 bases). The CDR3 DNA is TGTGCCAGCAGCCCGGAAGGATCGGGGTTCCAAGAGACCCAGTACTTC. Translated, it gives CASSPEGSGFQETQYF.